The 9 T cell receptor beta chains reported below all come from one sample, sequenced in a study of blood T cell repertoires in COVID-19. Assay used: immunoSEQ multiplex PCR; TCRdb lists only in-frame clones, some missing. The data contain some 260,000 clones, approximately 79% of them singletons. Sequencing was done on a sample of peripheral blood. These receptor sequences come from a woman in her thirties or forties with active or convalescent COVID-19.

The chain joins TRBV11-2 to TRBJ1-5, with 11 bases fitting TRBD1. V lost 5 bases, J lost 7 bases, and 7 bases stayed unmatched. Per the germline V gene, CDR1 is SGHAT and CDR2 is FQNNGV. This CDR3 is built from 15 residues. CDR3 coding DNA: TGTGCCAGCAGCAGGACAGGGGGCGCGGGACAGCCCCAGCATTTT. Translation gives CASSRTGGAGQPQHF.

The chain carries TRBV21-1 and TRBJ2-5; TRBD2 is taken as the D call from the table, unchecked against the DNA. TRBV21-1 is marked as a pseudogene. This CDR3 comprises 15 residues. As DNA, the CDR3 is TGTGCCAGCAGCACCGGGTTTGTTGAGGGAGAGACCCAGTACTTC. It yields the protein CASSTGFVEGETQYF.

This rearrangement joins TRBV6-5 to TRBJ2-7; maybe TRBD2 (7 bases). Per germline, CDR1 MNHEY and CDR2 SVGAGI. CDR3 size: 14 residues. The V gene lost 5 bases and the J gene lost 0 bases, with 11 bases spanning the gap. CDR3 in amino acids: CASSLADSSYEQYF. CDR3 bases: TGTGCCAGCAGTCTAGCGGACAGCTCCTACGAGCAGTACTTC.

The CDR3 DNA reads TGCAGCGTTACGCCGAGACAGGGGGCAAGTCCTGGAAACACCATATATTTT. It encodes CSVTPRQGASPGNTIYF. This chain connects TRBV29-1 to TRBJ1-3, with 10 bases lining up with TRBD1. The CDR3 totals 17 residues. Germline CDR1 and CDR2: SQVTM and ANQGSEA. The junction had 12 bases not matched to a gene; V was cut back by 5 bases and J by 2 bases.

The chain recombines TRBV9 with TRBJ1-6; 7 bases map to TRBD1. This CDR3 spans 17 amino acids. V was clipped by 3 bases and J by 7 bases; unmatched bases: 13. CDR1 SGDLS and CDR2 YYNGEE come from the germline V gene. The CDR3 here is CASSATGGGLGNSPLHF. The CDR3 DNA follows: TGTGCCAGCAGCGCCACTGGAGGGGGCCTGGGGAATTCACCCCTCCACTTT.

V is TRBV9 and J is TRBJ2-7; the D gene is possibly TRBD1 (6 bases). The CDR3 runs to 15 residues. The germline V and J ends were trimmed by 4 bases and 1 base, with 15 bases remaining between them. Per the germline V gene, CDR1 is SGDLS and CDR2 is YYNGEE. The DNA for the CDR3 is TGTGCCAGCAGCCCATTTACAGGGAATTCCTACGAGCAGTACTTC. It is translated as CASSPFTGNSYEQYF.

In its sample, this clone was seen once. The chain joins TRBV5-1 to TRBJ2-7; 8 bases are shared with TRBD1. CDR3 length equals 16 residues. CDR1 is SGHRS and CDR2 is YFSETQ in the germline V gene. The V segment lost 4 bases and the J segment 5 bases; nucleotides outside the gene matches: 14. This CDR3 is CASSPVGGQGVNEQYF. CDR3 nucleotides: TGCGCCAGCAGCCCCGTTGGCGGACAGGGAGTTAACGAGCAGTACTTC.

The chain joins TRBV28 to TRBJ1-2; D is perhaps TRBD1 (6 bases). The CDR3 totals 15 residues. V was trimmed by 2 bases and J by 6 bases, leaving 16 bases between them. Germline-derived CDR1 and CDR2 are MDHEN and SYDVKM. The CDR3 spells CASSLIQGGWNGYTF. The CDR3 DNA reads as TGTGCCAGCAGTTTAATACAGGGTGGATGGAATGGCTACACCTTC.

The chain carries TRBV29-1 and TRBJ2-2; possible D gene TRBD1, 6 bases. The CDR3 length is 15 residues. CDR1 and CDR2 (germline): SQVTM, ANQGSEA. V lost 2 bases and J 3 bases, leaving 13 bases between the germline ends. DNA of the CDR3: TGCAGCGTTGAACTCCCCGACAGGCACACCGGGGAGCTGTTTTTT. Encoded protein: CSVELPDRHTGELFF.